The clone carrying this TCR beta chain was recorded many times. The record originates from a study of T cell repertoires in cytomegalovirus infection. The ends were cut back, 6 bases at V and 4 bases at J, with 21 bases in the middle. The CDR3 contains 16 residues. From the reads, TCRdb called clonotypes with MiXCR, one entry per CDR3 protein. Among about 360,000 distinct CDR3 sequences listed, roughly 18% were seen once. This clonotype originated in a human donor in good health (CMV status not recorded). Some clones in this sample may be carry-over from other donors' samples. The sequencing input was PBMCs. The chain combines TRBV12-3 or TRBV12-4 with TRBJ2-5; D possibly corresponds to TRBD2 (6 bases). The CDR3 spells CASSDPTSTERETQYF. The CDR3 DNA sequence: TGTGCCAGCAGCGACCCTACTAGCACTGAGCGAGAGACCCAGTACTTC.